The 3 T cell receptor beta chains listed next were all sequenced from one sample in a study of T cell responses to AZD1222 COVID-19 vaccine. The protocol was immunoSEQ multiplex PCR, while the TCRdb copy is restricted to in-frame clones and leaves out a portion. The sample has around 160,000 clones; 92% are singletons. The sequencing here drew on peripheral blood, taken 28 days after the second AZD1222 dose. The origin of the receptors is an adult who received the AZD1222 COVID-19 vaccine.

This chain joins TRBV10-3 and TRBJ1-4, with 10 bases identical to TRBD1. V dropped 10 bases and J dropped 5; count of bases not matched to a gene: 7. The germline gives CDR1 ENHRY, CDR2 SYGVKD. The CDR3 runs 14 residues. The CDR3 sequence is CATLPGQGNEKLFF. In DNA form, the CDR3 reads TGTGCCACGCTTCCGGGACAGGGGAATGAAAAACTGTTTTTT.

The V call is TRBV4-1, the J call TRBJ1-3, with 11 bases that match TRBD1. V lost 5 bases to trimming and J lost 4 bases; unmatched junction nucleotides: 7. CDR1 and CDR2 (germline): MGHRA, YSYEKL. The CDR3 covers 16 residues. In DNA, the CDR3 is TGCGCCAGCAGCGAAGCGGGGACAGGGGGAGGAAACACCATATATTTT. Translating gives CASSEAGTGGGNTIYF.

The rearrangement links TRBV5-1 to TRBJ1-2; a possible D gene is TRBD1 (5 bases). The CDR3 is 12 amino acids. The germline V and J ends were trimmed by 7 bases and 4 bases, with 11 bases remaining between them. Germline values: CDR1 SGHRS, CDR2 YFSETQ. CDR3 in amino acids: CASGGTLYGYTF. In DNA, the CDR3 is TGCGCCAGCGGTGGGACCCTCTATGGCTACACCTTC. The complete variable domain, with remaining parts taken from reference TRBV5-1 and TRBJ1-2, reads KAGVTQTPRYLIKTRGQQVTLSCSPISGHRSVSWYQQTPGQGLQFLFEYFSETQRNKGNFPGRFSGRQFSNSRSEMNVSTLELGDSALYLCASGGTLYGYTFGSGTRLTVV.